This entry is about one TCR beta chain. This record belongs to a study of blood T cell repertoires in COVID-19. Study-level background: PBMCs, B-cell-depleted T cells, or T cells were the source of the cDNA or gDNA that made up the material.

CDR1 is GTSNPN and CDR2 is SVGIG in the germline V gene (reference sequence). The V and J ends lost 3 bases and 7 bases respectively, with 30 bases between them. CDR3 size: 18 residues. In the study's own analysis: Amplification with reference gene primers provided the estimates of nucleated cell counts. Sequenced by immunoSEQ multiplex PCR; TCRdb stores in-frame clones only, minus some. The V and J calls and clone size were taken over from that table, and D and trimming were inferred from the DNA. The table includes fewer than 450,000 clones, around 87% detected once. The TCR comes from a woman aged 50 to 65 with COVID-19, enrolled during active disease. This chain uses TRBV30 with TRBJ1-1, with D possibly TRBD1 on 6 matching bases. Sequences were obtained from peripheral blood. CDR3 bases: TGTGCCTGGAGAGGGGGGGATCATTTTTCCCTTAGCCCCCTTGAAGCTTTCTTT. Translation: CAWRGGDHFSLSPLEAFF.